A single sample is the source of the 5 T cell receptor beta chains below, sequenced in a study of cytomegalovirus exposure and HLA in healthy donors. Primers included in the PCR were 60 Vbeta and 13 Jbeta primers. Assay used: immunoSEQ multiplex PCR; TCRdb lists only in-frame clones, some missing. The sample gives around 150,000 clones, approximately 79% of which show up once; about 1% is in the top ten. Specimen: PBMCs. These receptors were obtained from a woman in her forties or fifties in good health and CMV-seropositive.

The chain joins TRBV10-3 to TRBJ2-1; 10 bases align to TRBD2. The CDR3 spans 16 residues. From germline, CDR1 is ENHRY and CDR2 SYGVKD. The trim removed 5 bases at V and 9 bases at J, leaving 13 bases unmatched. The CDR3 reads CAISLGLALAGTEQFF. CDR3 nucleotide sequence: TGTGCCATCAGTTTAGGGCTGGCACTAGCGGGGACTGAGCAGTTCTTC.

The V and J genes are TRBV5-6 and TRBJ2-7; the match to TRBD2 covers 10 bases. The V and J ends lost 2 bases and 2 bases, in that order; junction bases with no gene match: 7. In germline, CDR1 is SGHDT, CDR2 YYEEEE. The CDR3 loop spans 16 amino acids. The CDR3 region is CASSFSTSGATYEQYF. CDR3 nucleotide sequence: TGTGCCAGCAGCTTTAGTACTAGCGGGGCTACCTACGAGCAGTACTTC. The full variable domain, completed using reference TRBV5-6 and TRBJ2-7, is DAGVTQSPTHLIKTRGQQVTLRCSPKSGHDTVSWYQQALGQGPQFIFQYYEEEERQRGNFPDRFSGHQFPNYSSELNVNALLLGDSALYLCASSFSTSGATYEQYFGPGTRLTVT.

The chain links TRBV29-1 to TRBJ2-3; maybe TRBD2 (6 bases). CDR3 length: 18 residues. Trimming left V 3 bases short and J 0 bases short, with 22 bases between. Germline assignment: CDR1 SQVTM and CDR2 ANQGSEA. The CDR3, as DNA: TGCAGCGTTGACTCCCCGGGAGAGGTCTTAGCTAGCACAGATACGCAGTATTTT. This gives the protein CSVDSPGEVLASTDTQYF.

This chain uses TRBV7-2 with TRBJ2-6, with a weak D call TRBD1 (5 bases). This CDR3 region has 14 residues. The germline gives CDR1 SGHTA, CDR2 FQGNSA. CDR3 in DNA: TGTGCACAGGAGATCTCCTCTGGGGCCAACGTCCTGACTTTC. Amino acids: CAQEISSGANVLTF.

DNA for the CDR3: TGTGCCACCGAGGGGGCTCACACTGAAGCTTTCTTT. Its translation: CATEGAHTEAFF. The V call is TRBV10-3, the J call TRBJ1-1, with 7 bases identical to TRBD1. The ends lost 10 bases at V and 3 bases at J; junction bases unmatched: 5. This CDR3 comprises 12 residues. Germline-derived CDR1 and CDR2 are ENHRY and SYGVKD.